The rows below give T cell receptor beta chains drawn from one sample of a study of control samples from healthy donors and cancer patients. TCRdb's copy holds only in-frame clones and misses some; the assay was immunoSEQ multiplex PCR. The profile shows about 53,000 clones, 87% of them singletons. Sequenced input: PBMCs. These receptors were taken from a man aged 60 to 75 with head and neck cancer. The CDR3 runs from the conserved cysteine through the conserved F or W. Each record gives: J gene, clone size, V gene, D gene, CDR3 protein, CDR3 DNA. A D gene is named only where the DNA matches it firmly. A clone size is listed for some rows: how often the clone was seen (once, few, many), or a class if it is expanded.

TRBJ2-3	NA	TRBV5-5	TRBD2	CASSPGLAASTDTQYF	TGTGCCAGCAGCCCGGGACTAGCGGCTAGCACAGATACGCAGTATTTT
TRBJ2-7	NA	TRBV29-1	TRBD1	CSVSHTGDEQYF	TGCAGCGTTAGCCACACAGGGGACGAGCAGTACTTC
TRBJ1-3	NA	TRBV13	NA	CASSFAPAGSRGNTIYF	NA
TRBJ1-1	few	TRBV27	NA	CASSSHSFNTEAFF	TGTGCCAGCAGTTCACACTCTTTTAACACTGAAGCTTTCTTT
TRBJ2-2	medium-sized	TRBV20-1	NA	CSAGRAGELFF	TGCAGTGCGGGGCGGGCCGGGGAGCTGTTTTTT
TRBJ2-2	once	TRBV5-5	TRBD1	CASSLTGGTGELFF	TGTGCCAGCAGCTTGACAGGGGGCACCGGGGAGCTGTTTTTT
TRBJ2-7	NA	TRBV7-2	TRBD2	CASSLRLAGPYEQYF	TGTGCCAGCAGCTTAAGACTAGCGGGGCCCTACGAGCAGTACTTC
TRBJ1-2	NA	TRBV28	TRBD1	CASSRGTVYGYTF	TGTGCCAGCAGTCGAGGGACAGTCTATGGCTACACCTTC
TRBJ1-1	NA	TRBV28	NA	CASSLSTGSNPEAFF	TGTGCCAGCAGTTTATCAACAGGGTCTAACCCTGAAGCTTTCTTT
TRBJ2-2	NA	TRBV5-1	TRBD2	CASSFLLAGGNTGELFF	TGCGCCAGCAGCTTCTTGCTGGCGGGGGGGAACACCGGGGAGCTGTTTTTT
TRBJ2-3	NA	TRBV4-3	NA	CASSQDLTGGLLSDTQYF	TGCGCCAGCAGCCAAGATCTTACAGGCGGTCTGTTATCGGATACGCAGTATTTT
TRBJ2-1	NA	TRBV30	TRBD1	CAWSAGQGVNNEQFF	TGTGCCTGGAGTGCGGGACAGGGCGTAAACAATGAGCAGTTCTTC
TRBJ2-1	NA	TRBV3-1/TRBV3-2	TRBD2	CASSPLAGGWHEQFF	TGTGCCAGCAGCCCACTAGCGGGAGGTTGGCATGAGCAGTTCTTC
TRBJ2-5	once	TRBV6-2/TRBV6-3	NA	CASSYGLQGTLQQETQYF	TGTGCCAGCAGTTATGGCCTTCAGGGCACACTCCAACAAGAGACCCAGTACTTC
TRBJ2-5	NA	TRBV6-2/TRBV6-3	NA	CASSVRGTQYF	TGTGCCAGCAGTGTCAGGGGGACCCAGTACTTC
TRBJ1-4	NA	TRBV5-5	NA	CASSYRATNEKLFF	TGTGCCAGCAGCTACAGGGCAACTAATGAAAAACTGTTTTTT
TRBJ1-2	NA	TRBV12-3/TRBV12-4	TRBD1	CASRQTGNYGYTF	TGTGCCAGCAGGCAGACAGGGAACTATGGCTACACCTTC
TRBJ2-1	NA	TRBV5-8	NA	CASSLGRWTDYNEQFF	TGTGCCAGCAGCTTGGGACGTTGGACGGATTACAATGAGCAGTTCTTC
TRBJ2-1	NA	TRBV27	TRBD1	CASSFSGTGGDFSKFF	TGTGCCAGCAGTTTTTCAGGGACAGGGGGGGACTTTAGCAAGTTCTTC
TRBJ2-1	NA	TRBV19	NA	CASSHPSYNEQFF	TGTGCCAGTAGCCATCCCTCTTACAATGAGCAGTTCTTC
TRBJ1-6	NA	TRBV21-1	NA	CASSKAGQEGSNNSPLHF	TGTGCCAGCAGCAAAGCGGGGCAAGAAGGTAGTAATAATTCACCCCTCCACTTT
TRBJ1-6	NA	TRBV2	NA	CASSEVRGDYNSPLHF	TGTGCCAGCAGTGAAGTCCGAGGGGATTATAATTCACCCCTCCACTTT
TRBJ2-5	NA	TRBV7-2	NA	CASSLGNQETQYF	TGTGCCAGCAGCTTAGGGAACCAAGAGACCCAGTACTTC
TRBJ2-1	NA	TRBV29-1	TRBD1	CSVWTGENEQFF	TGCAGCGTCTGGACAGGGGAGAATGAGCAGTTCTTC
TRBJ1-3	NA	TRBV6-5	TRBD1	CASNRDSFSLNTIYF	TGTGCCAGCAACCGGGACAGCTTCTCTCTAAACACCATATATTTT
TRBJ1-2	NA	TRBV2	NA	CASRAGAPLGYTF	TGTGCCAGCAGGGCAGGGGCCCCATTAGGCTACACCTTC
TRBJ2-7	once	TRBV2	TRBD2	CASSEASGRASYEQYF	TGTGCCAGCAGTGAAGCTAGCGGGAGAGCTTCCTACGAGCAGTACTTC
TRBJ2-7	NA	TRBV9	NA	CASSVSPHTGSEQYF	TGTGCCAGCAGCGTCTCCCCCCATACAGGGTCCGAGCAGTACTTC
TRBJ2-6	NA	TRBV7-9	NA	CASSLAGESGANVLTF	TGTGCCAGCAGCTTAGCGGGGGAATCTGGGGCCAACGTCCTGACTTTC
TRBJ2-1	NA	TRBV4-1	TRBD1	CASSQDDRGRNNEQFF	TGCGCCAGCAGCCAAGATGACAGGGGGCGGAACAATGAGCAGTTCTTC